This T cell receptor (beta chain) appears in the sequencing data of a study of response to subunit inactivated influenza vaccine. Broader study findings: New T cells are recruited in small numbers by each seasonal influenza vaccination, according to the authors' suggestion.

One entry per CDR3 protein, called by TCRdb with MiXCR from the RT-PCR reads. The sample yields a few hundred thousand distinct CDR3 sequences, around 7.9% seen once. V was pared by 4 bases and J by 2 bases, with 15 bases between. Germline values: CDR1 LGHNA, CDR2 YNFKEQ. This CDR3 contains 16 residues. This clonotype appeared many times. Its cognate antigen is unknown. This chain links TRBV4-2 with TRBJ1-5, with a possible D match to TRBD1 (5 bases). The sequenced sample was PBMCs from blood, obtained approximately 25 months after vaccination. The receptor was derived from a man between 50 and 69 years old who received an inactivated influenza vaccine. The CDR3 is CASSPAQGGGNQPQHF. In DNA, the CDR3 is TGTGCCAGCAGCCCCGCCCAGGGAGGAGGCAATCAGCCCCAGCATTTT.